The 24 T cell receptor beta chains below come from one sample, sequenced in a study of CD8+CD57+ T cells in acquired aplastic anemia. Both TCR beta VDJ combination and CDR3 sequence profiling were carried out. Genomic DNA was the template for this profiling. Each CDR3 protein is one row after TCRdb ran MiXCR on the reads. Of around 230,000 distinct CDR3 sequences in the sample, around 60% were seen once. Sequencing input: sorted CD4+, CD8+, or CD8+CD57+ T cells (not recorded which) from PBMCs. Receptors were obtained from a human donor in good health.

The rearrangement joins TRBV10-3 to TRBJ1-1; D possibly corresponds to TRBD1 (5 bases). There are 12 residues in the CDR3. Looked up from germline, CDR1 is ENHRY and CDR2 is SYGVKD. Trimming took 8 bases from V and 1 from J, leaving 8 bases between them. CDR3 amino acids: CAIQGTNTEAFF. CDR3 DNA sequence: TGTGCCATCCAGGGAACGAACACTGAAGCTTTCTTT.

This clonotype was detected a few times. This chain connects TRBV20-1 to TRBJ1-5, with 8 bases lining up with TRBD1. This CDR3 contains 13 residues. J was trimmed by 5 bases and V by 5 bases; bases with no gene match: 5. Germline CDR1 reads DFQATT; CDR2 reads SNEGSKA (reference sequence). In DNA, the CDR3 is TGCAGTGCTTTAACAGGGGGGCATCAGCCCCAGCATTTT. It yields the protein CSALTGGHQPQHF.

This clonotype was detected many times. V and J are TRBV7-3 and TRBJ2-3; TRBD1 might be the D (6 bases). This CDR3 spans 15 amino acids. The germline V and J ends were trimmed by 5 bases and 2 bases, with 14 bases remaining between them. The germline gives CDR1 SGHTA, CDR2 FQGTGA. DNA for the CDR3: TGTGCCAGCAGCCCAAGGGGGACCAACACAGATACGCAGTATTTT. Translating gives CASSPRGTNTDTQYF.

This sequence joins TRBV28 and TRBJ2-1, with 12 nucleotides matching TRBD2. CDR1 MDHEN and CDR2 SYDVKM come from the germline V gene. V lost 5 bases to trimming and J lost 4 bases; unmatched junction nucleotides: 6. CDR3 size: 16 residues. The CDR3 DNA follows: TGTGCCAGCAGTATAACCCTAGCGGGAGGGTACAATGAGCAGTTCTTC. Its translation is CASSITLAGGYNEQFF.

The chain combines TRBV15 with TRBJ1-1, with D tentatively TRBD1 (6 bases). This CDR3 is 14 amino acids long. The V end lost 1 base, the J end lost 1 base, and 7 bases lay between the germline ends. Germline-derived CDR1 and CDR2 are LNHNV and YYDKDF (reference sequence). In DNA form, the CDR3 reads TGTGCCACCAGCAGAGCCAGGGGGAACACTGAAGCTTTCTTT. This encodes CATSRARGNTEAFF.

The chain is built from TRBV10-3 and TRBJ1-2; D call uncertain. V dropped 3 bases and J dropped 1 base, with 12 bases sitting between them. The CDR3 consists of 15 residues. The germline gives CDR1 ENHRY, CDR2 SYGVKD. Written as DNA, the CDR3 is TGTGCCATCAGTGACCTCGTGACGGATAACTATGGCTACACCTTC. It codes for CAISDLVTDNYGYTF.

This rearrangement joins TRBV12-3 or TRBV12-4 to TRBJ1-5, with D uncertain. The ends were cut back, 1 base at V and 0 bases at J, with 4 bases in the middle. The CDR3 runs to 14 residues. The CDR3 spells CASSLGDSNQPQHF. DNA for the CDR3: TGTGCCAGCAGTTTAGGGGATAGCAATCAGCCCCAGCATTTT.

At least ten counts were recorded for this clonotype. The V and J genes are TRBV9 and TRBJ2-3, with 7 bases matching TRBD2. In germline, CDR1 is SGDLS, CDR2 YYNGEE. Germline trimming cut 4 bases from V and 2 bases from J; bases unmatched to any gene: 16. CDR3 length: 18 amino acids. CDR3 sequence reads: CASSPLGGGSNPTDTQYF. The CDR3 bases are TGTGCCAGCAGCCCATTAGGTGGCGGGAGTAATCCCACAGATACGCAGTATTTT.

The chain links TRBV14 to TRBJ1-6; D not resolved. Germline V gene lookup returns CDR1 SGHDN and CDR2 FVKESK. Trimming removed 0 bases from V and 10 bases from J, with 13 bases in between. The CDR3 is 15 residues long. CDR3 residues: CASSQERARGSPLHF. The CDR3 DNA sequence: TGTGCCAGCAGCCAAGAGAGGGCACGGGGATCACCCCTCCACTTT.

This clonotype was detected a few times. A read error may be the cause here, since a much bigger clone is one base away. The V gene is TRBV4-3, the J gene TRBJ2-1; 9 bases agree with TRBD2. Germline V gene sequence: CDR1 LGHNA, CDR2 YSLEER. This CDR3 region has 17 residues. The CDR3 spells CASSQDVPSGTYNGQFF. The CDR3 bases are TGCGCCAGCAGCCAAGATGTGCCTAGCGGGACGTACAATGGGCAGTTCTTC.

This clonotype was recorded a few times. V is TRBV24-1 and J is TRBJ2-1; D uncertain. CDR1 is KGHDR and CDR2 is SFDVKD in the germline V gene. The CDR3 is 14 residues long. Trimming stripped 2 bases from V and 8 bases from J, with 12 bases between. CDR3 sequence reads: CATSDSQVVDEQFF. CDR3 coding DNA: TGTGCCACCAGTGATTCCCAAGTAGTTGATGAGCAGTTCTTC.

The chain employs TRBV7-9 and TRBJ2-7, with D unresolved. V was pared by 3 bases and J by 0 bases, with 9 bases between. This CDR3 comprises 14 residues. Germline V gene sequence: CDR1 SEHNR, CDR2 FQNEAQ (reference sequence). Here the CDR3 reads CASSFSSFSYEQYF. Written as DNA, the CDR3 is TGTGCCAGCAGCTTTTCATCCTTCTCCTACGAGCAGTACTTC.

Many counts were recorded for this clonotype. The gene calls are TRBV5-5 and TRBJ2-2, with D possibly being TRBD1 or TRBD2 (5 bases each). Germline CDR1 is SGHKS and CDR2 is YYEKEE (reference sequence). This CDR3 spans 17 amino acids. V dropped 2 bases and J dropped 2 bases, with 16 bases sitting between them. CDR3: CASSFRRLQANTGELFF. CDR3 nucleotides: TGTGCCAGCAGCTTCCGGAGGTTACAGGCAAACACCGGGGAGCTGTTTTTT.

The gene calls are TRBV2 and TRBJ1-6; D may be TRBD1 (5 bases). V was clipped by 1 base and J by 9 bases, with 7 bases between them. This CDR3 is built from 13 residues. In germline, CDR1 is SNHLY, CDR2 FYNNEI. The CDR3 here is CASSEERGSPLHF. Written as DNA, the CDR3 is TGTGCCAGCAGTGAAGAGAGGGGTTCACCCCTCCACTTT.

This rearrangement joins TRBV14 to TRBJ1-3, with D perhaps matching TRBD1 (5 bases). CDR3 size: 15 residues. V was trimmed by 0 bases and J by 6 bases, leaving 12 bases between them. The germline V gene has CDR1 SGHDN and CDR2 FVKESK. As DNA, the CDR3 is TGTGCCAGCAGCCAAGATTTACCAGGGCTAAACACCATATATTTT. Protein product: CASSQDLPGLNTIYF.

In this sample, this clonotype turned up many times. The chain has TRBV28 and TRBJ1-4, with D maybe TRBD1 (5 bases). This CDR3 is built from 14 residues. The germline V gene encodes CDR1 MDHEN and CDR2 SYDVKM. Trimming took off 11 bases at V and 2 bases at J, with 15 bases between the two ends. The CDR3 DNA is TGTGCCGCCTTGGACGCAGGGACTAATGAAAAACTGTTTTTT. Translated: CAALDAGTNEKLFF.

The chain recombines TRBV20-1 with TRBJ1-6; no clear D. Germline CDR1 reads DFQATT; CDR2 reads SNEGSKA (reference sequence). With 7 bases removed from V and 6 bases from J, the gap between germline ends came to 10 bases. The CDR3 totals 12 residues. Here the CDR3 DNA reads TGCAGTGTATCCGTCCCTAATTCACCCCTCCACTTT. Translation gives CSVSVPNSPLHF.

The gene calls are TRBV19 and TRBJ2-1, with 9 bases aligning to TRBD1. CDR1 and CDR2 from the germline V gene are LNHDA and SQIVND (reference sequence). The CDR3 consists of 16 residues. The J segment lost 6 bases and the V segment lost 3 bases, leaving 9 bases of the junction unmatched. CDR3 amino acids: CASSIDPGTGTNEQFF. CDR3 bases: TGTGCCAGTAGTATTGACCCCGGGACAGGGACCAATGAGCAGTTCTTC.

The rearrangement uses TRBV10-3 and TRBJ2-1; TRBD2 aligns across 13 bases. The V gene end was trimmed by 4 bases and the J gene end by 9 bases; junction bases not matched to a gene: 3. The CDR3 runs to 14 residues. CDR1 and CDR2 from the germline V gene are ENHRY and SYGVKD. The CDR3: CAISGLAGGREQFF. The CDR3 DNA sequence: TGTGCCATCAGTGGACTAGCGGGGGGCCGTGAGCAGTTCTTC.

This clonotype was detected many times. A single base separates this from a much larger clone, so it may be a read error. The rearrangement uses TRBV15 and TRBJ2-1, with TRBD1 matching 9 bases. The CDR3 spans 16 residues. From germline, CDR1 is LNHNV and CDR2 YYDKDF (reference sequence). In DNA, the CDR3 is TGTGCCACCAGCAGAACGACAGGGGGGTCTTACAATGGGCAGTTCTTC. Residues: CATSRTTGGSYNGQFF.

The CDR3 protein is CSAHDRVAYEQYF. In DNA form, the CDR3 reads TGCAGTGCTCATGACAGGGTAGCCTACGAGCAGTACTTC. The chain recombines TRBV20-1 with TRBJ2-7, with 7 bases lining up with TRBD1. Germline values: CDR1 DFQATT, CDR2 SNEGSKA (reference sequence). The junction had 6 bases not matched to a gene; V was cut back by 5 bases and J by 2 bases. This CDR3 is 13 amino acids long.

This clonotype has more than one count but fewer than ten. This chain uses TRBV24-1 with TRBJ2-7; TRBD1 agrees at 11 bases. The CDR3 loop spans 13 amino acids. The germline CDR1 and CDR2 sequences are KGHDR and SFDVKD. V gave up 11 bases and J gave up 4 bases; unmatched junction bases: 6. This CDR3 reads CAKNRDRGYEQYF. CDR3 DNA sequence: TGTGCCAAGAACCGGGACAGGGGGTACGAGCAGTACTTC.

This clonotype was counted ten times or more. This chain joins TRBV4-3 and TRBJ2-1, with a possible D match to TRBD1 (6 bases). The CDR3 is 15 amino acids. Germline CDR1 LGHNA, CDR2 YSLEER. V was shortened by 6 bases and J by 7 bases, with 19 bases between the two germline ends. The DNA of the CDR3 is TGCGCCAGCAGGCCTGACAGGTCGACCGGGAATGAGCAGTTCTTC. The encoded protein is CASRPDRSTGNEQFF.

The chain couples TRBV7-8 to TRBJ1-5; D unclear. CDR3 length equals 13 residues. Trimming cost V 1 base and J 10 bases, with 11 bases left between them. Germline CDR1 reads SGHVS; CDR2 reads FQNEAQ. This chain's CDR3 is CASSLGSTGPQHF. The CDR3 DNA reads TGTGCCAGCAGCTTAGGGAGTACCGGCCCCCAGCATTTT.